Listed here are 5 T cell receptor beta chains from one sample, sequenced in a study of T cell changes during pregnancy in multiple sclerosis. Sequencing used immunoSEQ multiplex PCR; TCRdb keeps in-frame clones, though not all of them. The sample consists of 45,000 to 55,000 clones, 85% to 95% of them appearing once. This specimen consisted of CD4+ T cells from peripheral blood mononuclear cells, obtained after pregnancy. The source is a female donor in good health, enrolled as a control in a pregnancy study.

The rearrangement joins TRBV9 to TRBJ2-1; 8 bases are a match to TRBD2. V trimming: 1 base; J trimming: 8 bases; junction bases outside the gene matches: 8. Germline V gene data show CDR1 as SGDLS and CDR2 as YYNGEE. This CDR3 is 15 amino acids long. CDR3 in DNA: TGTGCCAGCAGCGTATGGACGGGAGGGGGTCATGAGCAGTTCTTC. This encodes CASSVWTGGGHEQFF.

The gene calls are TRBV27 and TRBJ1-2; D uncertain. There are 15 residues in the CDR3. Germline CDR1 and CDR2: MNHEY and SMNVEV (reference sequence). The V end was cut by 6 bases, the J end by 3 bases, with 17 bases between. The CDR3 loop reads CASRGRSEGYYGYTF. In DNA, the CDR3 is TGTGCCAGCAGAGGACGGAGCGAGGGATACTATGGCTACACCTTC.

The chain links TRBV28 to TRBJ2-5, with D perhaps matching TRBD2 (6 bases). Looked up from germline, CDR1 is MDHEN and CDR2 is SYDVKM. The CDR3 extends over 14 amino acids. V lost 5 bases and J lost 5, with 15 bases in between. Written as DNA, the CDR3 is TGTGCCAGCAGTCGGGACTCCTTTAGGGAGACCCAGTACTTC. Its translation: CASSRDSFRETQYF. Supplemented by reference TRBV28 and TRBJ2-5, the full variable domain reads DVKVTQSSRYLVKRTGEKVFLECVQDMDHENMFWYRQDPGLGLRLIYFSYDVKMKEKGDIPEGYSVSREKKERFSLILESASTNQTSMYLCASSRDSFRETQYFGPGTRLLVL.

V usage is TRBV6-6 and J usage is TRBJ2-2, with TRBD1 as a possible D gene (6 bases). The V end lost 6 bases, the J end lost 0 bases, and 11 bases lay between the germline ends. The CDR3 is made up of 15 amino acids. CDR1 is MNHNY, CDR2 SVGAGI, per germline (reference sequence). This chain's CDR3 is CASSLTGANTGELFF. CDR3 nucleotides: TGTGCCAGCAGCTTGACAGGAGCGAACACCGGGGAGCTGTTTTTT.

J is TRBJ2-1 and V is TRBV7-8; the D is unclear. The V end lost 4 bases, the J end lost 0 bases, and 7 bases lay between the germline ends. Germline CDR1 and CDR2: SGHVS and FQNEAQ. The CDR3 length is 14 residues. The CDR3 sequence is CASSSQVSYNEQFF. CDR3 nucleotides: TGTGCCAGCAGCTCCCAGGTCTCCTACAATGAGCAGTTCTTC.